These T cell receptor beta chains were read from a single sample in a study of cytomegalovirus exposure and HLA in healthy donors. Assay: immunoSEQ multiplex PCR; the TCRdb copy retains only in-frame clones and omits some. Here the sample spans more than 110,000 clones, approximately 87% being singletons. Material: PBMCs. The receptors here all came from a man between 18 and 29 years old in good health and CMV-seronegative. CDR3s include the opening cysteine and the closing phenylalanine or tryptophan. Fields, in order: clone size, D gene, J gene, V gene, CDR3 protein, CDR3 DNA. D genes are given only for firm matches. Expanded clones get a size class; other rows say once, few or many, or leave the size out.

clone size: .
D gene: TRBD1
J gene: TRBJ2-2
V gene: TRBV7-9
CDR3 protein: CASSSSQGARELFF
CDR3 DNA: TGTGCCAGCAGCTCCAGTCAGGGGGCGAGGGAGCTGTTTTTT

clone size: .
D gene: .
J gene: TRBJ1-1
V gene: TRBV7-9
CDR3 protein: CASSLVPPLQGVNTEAFF
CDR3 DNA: TGTGCCAGCAGCTTAGTTCCCCCACTACAGGGTGTGAACACTGAAGCTTTCTTT

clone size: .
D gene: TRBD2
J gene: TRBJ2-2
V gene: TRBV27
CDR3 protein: CASRTSGGLTGELFF
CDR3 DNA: TGTGCCAGCCGAACTAGCGGGGGGTTGACCGGGGAGCTGTTTTTT

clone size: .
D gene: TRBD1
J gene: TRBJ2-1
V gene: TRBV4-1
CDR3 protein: CASGQGLNNEQFF
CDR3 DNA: TGCGCCAGCGGACAGGGCTTGAACAATGAGCAGTTCTTC

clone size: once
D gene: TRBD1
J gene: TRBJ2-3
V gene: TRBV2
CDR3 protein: CASSGQGGTDTQYF
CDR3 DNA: TGTGCCAGCAGTGGACAGGGGGGCACAGATACGCAGTATTTT

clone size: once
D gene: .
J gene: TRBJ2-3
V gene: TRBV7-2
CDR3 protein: CASSLLSRAKMTDTQYF
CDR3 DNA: TGTGCCAGCAGCTTACTGAGCAGGGCCAAGATGACAGATACGCAGTATTTT

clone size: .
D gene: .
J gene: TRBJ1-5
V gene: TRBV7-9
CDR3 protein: CASSQGQYSNQPQHF
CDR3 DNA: TGTGCCAGCAGCCAAGGACAGTATAGCAATCAGCCCCAGCATTTT

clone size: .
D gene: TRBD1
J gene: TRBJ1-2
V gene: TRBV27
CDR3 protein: CASSPQGGPDYGYTF
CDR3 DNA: TGTGCCAGCAGTCCCCAAGGGGGCCCGGACTATGGCTACACCTTC

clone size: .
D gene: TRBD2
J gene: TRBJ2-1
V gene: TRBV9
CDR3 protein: CASSVVAGGWNEQFF
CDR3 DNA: TGTGCCAGCAGCGTAGTGGCGGGAGGGTGGAATGAGCAGTTCTTC

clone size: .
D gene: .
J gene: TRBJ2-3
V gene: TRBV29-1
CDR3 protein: CSARQAGTDTQYF
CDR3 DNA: TGCAGCGCCAGACAGGCTGGGACAGATACGCAGTATTTT

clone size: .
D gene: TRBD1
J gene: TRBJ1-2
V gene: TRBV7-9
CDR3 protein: CASSFRQGSYGYTF
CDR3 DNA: TGTGCCAGCAGCTTCAGACAGGGGTCATATGGCTACACCTTC

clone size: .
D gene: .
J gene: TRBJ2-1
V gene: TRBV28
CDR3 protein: CASSLAYNEQFF
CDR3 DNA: TGTGCCAGCAGTTTGGCATACAATGAGCAGTTCTTC

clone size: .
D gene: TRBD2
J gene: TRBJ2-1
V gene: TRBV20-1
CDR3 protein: CSAWALAGEFF
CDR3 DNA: TGCAGTGCTTGGGCGCTAGCGGGAGAGTTCTTC

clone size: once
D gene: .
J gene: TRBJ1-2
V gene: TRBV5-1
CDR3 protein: CASSLWTVDYGYTF
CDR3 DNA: TGCGCCAGCAGCTTGTGGACAGTTGACTATGGCTACACCTTC

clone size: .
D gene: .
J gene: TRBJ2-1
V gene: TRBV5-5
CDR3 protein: CASTWIPRGEQFF
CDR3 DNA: TGTGCCAGCACCTGGATACCTCGCGGTGAGCAGTTCTTC

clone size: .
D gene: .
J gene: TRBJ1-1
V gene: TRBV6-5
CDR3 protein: CASSYAGQSPAEAFF
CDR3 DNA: TGTGCCAGCAGTTACGCTGGACAGAGTCCGGCTGAAGCTTTCTTT

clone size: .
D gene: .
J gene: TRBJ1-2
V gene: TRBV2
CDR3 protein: CASTRGEGYTF
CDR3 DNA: TGTGCCAGCACCCGGGGAGAGGGCTACACCTTC

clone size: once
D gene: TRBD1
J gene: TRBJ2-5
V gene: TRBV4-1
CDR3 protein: CASSSGTGRGETQYF
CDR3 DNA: TGCGCCAGCAGCTCCGGGACAGGGCGGGGAGAGACCCAGTACTTC

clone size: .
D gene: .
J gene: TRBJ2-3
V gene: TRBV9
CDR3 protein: CASTERVGTDTQYF
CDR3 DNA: TGTGCCAGCACCGAGCGGGTAGGCACAGATACGCAGTATTTT

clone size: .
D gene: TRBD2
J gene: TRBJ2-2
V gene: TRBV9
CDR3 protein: CASSPRSGLAGRTGELFF
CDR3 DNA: TGTGCCAGCAGCCCCAGATCCGGACTAGCGGGCCGCACCGGGGAGCTGTTTTTT

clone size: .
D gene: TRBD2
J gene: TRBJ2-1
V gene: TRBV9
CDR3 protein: CASSPRGVNEQFF
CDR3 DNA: TGTGCCAGCAGCCCCCGGGGGGTCAATGAGCAGTTCTTC

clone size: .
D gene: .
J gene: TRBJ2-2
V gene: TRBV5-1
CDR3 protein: CASSLAASPPRLNTGELFF
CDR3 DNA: TGCGCCAGCAGCTTGGCAGCCAGCCCTCCGAGACTGAACACCGGGGAGCTGTTTTTT

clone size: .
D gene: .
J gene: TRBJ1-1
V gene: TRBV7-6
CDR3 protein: CASSLEGSLTEAFF
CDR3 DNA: TGTGCCAGCAGCTTAGAGGGGTCCCTCACTGAAGCTTTCTTT

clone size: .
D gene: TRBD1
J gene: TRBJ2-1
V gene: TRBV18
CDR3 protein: CASSRPTGGWQYEQFF
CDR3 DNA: TGTGCCAGCTCACGCCCGACAGGGGGATGGCAATATGAGCAGTTCTTC

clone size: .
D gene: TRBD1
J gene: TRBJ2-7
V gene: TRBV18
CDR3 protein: CASSLGPGVSGTGMYEQYF
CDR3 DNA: TGTGCCAGCTCACTTGGCCCAGGGGTCTCCGGGACAGGGATGTACGAGCAGTACTTC

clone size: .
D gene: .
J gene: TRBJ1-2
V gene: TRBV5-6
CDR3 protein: CASSLQTYGYTF
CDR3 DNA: TGTGCCAGCAGCTTGCAGACTTATGGCTACACCTTC

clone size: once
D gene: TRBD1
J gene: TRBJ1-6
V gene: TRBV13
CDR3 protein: CASSGDREDSPLHF
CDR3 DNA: TGTGCCAGCAGCGGGGACAGGGAAGATTCACCCCTCCACTTT